Following are 13 T cell receptor beta chains from one sample sequenced in a study of blood T cell repertoires in COVID-19. Profiled with immunoSEQ multiplex PCR; TCRdb holds only in-frame clones, not every one. Of a few hundred thousand clones listed, around 87% are singletons. Sequenced material: PBMCs or T cells enriched from blood (not recorded which). The receptors originated from a woman aged 18-35 years with acute COVID-19.

The J gene is TRBJ2-2, the V gene TRBV28; 8 nucleotides line up with TRBD1. V shed 5 bases and J 4 bases; nucleotides not matched to a gene: 6. From germline, CDR1 is MDHEN and CDR2 SYDVKM. The CDR3 extends over 15 amino acids. CDR3 region: CASSASTGVTGELFF. The CDR3 DNA sequence: TGTGCCAGCAGTGCCTCGACAGGGGTCACCGGGGAGCTGTTTTTT.

This rearrangement joins TRBV11-2 to TRBJ2-1; tentative D call: TRBD2 (6 bases). V lost 6 bases to trimming and J lost 3 bases, with 21 bases between them. Germline CDR1 and CDR2: SGHAT and FQNNGV. This CDR3 comprises 17 residues. CDR3 coding DNA: TGTGCCAGCAGAAAATCCGTACTAGCTGCCATCTACAATGAGCAGTTCTTC. As protein: CASRKSVLAAIYNEQFF. Full variable domain (rest looked up from reference TRBV11-2 and TRBJ2-1): EAGVAQSPRYKIIEKRQSVAFWCNPISGHATLYWYQQILGQGPKLLIQFQNNGVVDDSQLPKDRFSAERLKGVDSTLKIQPAKLEDSAVYLCASRKSVLAAIYNEQFFGPGTRLTVL.

V is TRBV4-1 and J is TRBJ2-3; 8 positions agree with TRBD2. CDR1 MGHRA and CDR2 YSYEKL come from the germline V gene. This CDR3 is 18 amino acids long. V lost 0 bases and J lost 0; bases outside the gene matches: 8. CDR3 sequence: CASSQDVASGLSTDTQYF. CDR3 nucleotides: TGCGCCAGCAGCCAAGATGTGGCTAGCGGGTTAAGCACAGATACGCAGTATTTT.

The rearrangement uses TRBV9 and TRBJ2-1, with D possibly TRBD1 on 5 matching bases. The CDR3 is made up of 15 amino acids. The ends were cut back, 0 bases at V and 3 bases at J, with 10 bases in the middle. Germline assignment: CDR1 SGDLS and CDR2 YYNGEE. In DNA, the CDR3 is TGTGCCAGCAGCGTAGGGCAGGGTCTCTACAATGAGCAGTTCTTC. Translating gives CASSVGQGLYNEQFF.

The chain is built from TRBV6-5 and TRBJ2-7, with 9 positions matching TRBD2. The ends lost 2 bases at V and 6 bases at J; junction bases unmatched: 8. Germline CDR1 MNHEY, CDR2 SVGAGI. CDR3 length equals 15 residues. The CDR3 spells CASSYPTSGRREQYF. Written as DNA, the CDR3 is TGTGCCAGCAGTTACCCGACTAGCGGTCGTCGCGAGCAGTACTTC.

The chain has TRBV12-5 and TRBJ2-2; 11 bases line up with TRBD2. CDR1 LGHNT and CDR2 FRNRAP come from the germline V gene. V lost 1 base, J lost 5 bases, and 9 bases stayed unmatched. The length of the CDR3 is 18 residues. CDR3 sequence: CASGLDRSGRVGTGELFF. The CDR3 nucleotides read TGTGCTAGTGGTTTGGACCGTAGCGGGAGGGTCGGGACCGGGGAGCTGTTTTTT.

The J gene is TRBJ2-2, the V gene TRBV28; D gene uncertain. CDR3 length: 14 amino acids. The germline V gene has CDR1 MDHEN and CDR2 SYDVKM. V dropped 6 bases and J dropped 1 base, with 9 bases sitting between them. The CDR3 nucleotides are TGTGCCAGCAGCCGAGGTGGGAACACCGGGGAGCTGTTTTTT. Translated: CASSRGGNTGELFF.

The rearrangement joins TRBV18 to TRBJ2-7, with TRBD2 identical over 9 bases. The CDR3 is made up of 16 amino acids. Germline CDR1 reads KGHSH; CDR2 reads LQKENI. After removal of 6 bases from V and 3 bases from J, the junction contained 12 bases not matched to a gene. CDR3: CASSPASASGNYEQYF. The CDR3 bases are TGTGCCAGCTCCCCGGCTTCGGCTAGCGGGAACTACGAGCAGTACTTC.

The chain is built from TRBV12-3 or TRBV12-4 and TRBJ1-2; D is ambiguous. The CDR3 loop spans 13 amino acids. V lost 7 bases and J lost 2, with 11 bases in between. CDR3 protein: CASTPGRNYGYTF. The CDR3 DNA is TGTGCCAGCACCCCGGGAAGGAACTATGGCTACACCTTC.

The chain recombines TRBV28 with TRBJ1-5; a possible D gene is TRBD1 (5 bases). Germline-derived CDR1 and CDR2 are MDHEN and SYDVKM. The CDR3 sequence is 14 residues long. The V gene lost 8 bases and the J gene lost 3 bases, with 14 bases spanning the gap. Here the CDR3 reads CASGLPGLNQPQHF. In DNA form, the CDR3 reads TGTGCCAGCGGACTTCCGGGACTCAATCAGCCCCAGCATTTT.

This chain connects TRBV5-8 to TRBJ1-6; 9 bases agree with TRBD1. The germline CDR1 and CDR2 sequences are SGHTS and YDEGEE. V trimming: 4 bases; J trimming: 6 bases; junction bases outside the gene matches: 5. The CDR3 loop spans 15 amino acids. The CDR3 spells CASSPRDRVNSPLHF. In nucleotides, the CDR3 is TGTGCCAGCAGCCCCCGGGACAGGGTTAATTCACCCCTCCACTTT.

The chain has TRBV7-3 and TRBJ2-7; TRBD1 matches at 10 bases. V gave up 5 bases and J gave up 7 bases; unmatched junction bases: 8. The CDR3 has 14 residues. Looked up from germline, CDR1 is SGHTA and CDR2 is FQGTGA. CDR3 nucleotides: TGTGCCAGCAGCCCCGGGACAGGGGTGGGGGAGCAGTACTTC. This translates into CASSPGTGVGEQYF.

The rearrangement links TRBV7-9 to TRBJ1-2; a weak D match, TRBD1 (6 bases). V shed 1 base and J shed 12 bases, with 24 bases lying between them. The CDR3 runs to 16 residues. CDR1 and CDR2 from the germline V gene are SEHNR and FQNEAQ (reference sequence). The CDR3 here is CASSLVSRDTFYVDTF. For the CDR3, the DNA is TGTGCCAGCAGCTTAGTCTCCCGGGACACCTTCTATGTGGACACCTTC.